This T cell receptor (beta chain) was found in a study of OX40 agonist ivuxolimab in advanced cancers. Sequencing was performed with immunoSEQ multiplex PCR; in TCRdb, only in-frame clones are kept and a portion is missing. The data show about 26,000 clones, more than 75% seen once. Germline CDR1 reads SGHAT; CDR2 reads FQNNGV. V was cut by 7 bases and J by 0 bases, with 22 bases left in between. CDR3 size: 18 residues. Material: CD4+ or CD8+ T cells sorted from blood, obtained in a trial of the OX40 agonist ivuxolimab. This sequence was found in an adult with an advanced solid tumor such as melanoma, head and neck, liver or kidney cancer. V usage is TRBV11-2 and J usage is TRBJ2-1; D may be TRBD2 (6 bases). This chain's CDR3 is CASNSPGTESSSYNEQFF. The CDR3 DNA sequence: TGTGCCAGCAACTCCCCCGGGACTGAAAGTAGCTCCTACAATGAGCAGTTCTTC.